This T cell receptor beta chain emerged from a study of T cell responses to AZD1222 COVID-19 vaccine. Study outcomes and limitations: Spike-wide coverage was observed for vaccine-associated CD4 TCRs, with dominant responses at 160-218 and 743-854. The sample set comprised mostly white British donors with more females, and clonal diversity was possibly underestimated. Among those given AZD1222, only 6 or 7 were seropositive at baseline.

With respect to this clone: No antigen is known for it.

Data came from immunoSEQ multiplex PCR; TCRdb stores just in-frame clones and leaves some out. The sample consists of about 180,000 clones, about 86% of them appearing once. Looked up from germline, CDR1 is LGHDT and CDR2 is YNNKEL (reference sequence). This CDR3 spans 15 amino acids. V dropped 0 bases and J dropped 7 bases, with 13 bases sitting between them. This TCR derives from an adult in good health. The sequenced sample was peripheral blood, obtained on day 0 of AZD1222 vaccination. This chain uses TRBV3-1 (or the pseudogene TRBV3-2) with TRBJ1-3; D unclear. The CDR3 bases are TGTGCCAGCAGCCAAGATCTTGTTGTATTGAACACCATATATTTT. It encodes CASSQDLVVLNTIYF.